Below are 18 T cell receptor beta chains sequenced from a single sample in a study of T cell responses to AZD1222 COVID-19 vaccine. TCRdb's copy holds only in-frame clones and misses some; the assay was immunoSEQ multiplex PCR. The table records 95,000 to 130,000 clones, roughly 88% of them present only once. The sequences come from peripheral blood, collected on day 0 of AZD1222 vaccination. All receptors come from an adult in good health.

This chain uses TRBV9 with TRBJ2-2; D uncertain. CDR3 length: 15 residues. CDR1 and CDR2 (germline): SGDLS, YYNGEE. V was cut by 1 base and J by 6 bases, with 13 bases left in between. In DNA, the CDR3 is TGTGCCAGCAGCGTATTTCCCCCACCCGCCGGGGAGCTGTTTTTT. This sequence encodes CASSVFPPPAGELFF.

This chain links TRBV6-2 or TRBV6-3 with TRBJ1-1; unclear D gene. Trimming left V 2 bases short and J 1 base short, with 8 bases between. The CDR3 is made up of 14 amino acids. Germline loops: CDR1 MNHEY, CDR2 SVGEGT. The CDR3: CASSYGSGNTEAFF. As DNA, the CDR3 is TGTGCCAGCAGTTACGGTTCAGGGAACACTGAAGCTTTCTTT.

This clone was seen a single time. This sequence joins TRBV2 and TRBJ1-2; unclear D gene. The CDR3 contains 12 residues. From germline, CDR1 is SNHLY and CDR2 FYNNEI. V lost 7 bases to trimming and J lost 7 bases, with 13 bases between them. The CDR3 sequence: CASTLGRSGYTF. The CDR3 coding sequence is TGTGCCAGCACTTTGGGGAGGAGTGGCTACACCTTC. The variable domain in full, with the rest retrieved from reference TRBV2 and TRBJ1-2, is EPEVTQTPSHQVTQMGQEVILRCVPISNHLYFYWYRQILGQKVEFLVSFYNNEISEKSEIFDDQFSVERPDGSNFTLKIRSTKLEDSAMYFCASTLGRSGYTFGSGTRLTVV.

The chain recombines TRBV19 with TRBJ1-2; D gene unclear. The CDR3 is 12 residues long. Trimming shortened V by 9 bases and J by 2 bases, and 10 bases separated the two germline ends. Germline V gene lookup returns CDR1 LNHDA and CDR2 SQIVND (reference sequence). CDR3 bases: TGTGCCAGCGGAGACGGCAACTATGGCTACACCTTC. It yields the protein CASGDGNYGYTF.

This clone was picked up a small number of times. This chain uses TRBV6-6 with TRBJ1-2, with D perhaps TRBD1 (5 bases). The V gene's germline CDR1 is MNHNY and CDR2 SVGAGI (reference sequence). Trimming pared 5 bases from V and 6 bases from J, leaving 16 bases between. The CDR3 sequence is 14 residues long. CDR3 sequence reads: CASSTRSGSHGYTF. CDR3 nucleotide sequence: TGTGCCAGCAGTACCCGGTCAGGGAGTCATGGCTACACCTTC.

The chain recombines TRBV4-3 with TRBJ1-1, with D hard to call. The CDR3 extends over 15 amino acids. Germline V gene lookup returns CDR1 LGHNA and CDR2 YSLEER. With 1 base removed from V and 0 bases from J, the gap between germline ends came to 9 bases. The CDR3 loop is CASSQGVLMNTEAFF. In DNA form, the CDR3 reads TGCGCCAGCAGCCAAGGAGTGCTTATGAACACTGAAGCTTTCTTT.

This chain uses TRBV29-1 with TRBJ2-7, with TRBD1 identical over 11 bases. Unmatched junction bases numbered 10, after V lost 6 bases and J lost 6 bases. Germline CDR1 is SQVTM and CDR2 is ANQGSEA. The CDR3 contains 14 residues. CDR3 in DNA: TGCAGCGTGACGAAGGGACAGGGGGTGATCGAGCAGTACTTC. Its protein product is CSVTKGQGVIEQYF.

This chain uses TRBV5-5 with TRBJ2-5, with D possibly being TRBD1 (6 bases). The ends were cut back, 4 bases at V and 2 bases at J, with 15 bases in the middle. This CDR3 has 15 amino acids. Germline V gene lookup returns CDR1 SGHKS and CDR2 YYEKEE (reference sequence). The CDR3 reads CASSPWTESQETQYF. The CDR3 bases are TGTGCCAGCAGCCCGTGGACAGAGTCTCAAGAGACCCAGTACTTC.

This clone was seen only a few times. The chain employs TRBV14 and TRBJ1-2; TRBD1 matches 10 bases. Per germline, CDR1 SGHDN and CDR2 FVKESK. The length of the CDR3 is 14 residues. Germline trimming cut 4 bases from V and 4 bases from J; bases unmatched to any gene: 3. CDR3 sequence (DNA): TGTGCCAGCAGCCGGACAGGGGGTTTCTATGGCTACACCTTC. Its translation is CASSRTGGFYGYTF. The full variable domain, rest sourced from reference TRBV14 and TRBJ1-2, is EAGVTQFPSHSVIEKGQTVTLRCDPISGHDNLYWYRRVMGKEIKFLLHFVKESKQDESGMPNNRFLAERTGGTYSTLKVQPAELEDSGVYFCASSRTGGFYGYTFGSGTRLTVV.

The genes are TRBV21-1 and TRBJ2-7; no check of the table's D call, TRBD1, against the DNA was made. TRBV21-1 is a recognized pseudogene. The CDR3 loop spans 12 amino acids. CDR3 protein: CASKRGSYEQYF. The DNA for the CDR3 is TGTGCCAGCAAAAGGGGCTCCTACGAGCAGTACTTC.

The DNA for the CDR3 is TGTGCCAGCAGCAAACGACAGGGAGGAGGCTACACCTTC. It specifies CASSKRQGGGYTF. This sequence joins TRBV21-1 and TRBJ1-2; TRBD1 reflects the table's D call only, with no check against the DNA. TRBV21-1 is shown as a pseudogene. The CDR3 covers 13 residues.

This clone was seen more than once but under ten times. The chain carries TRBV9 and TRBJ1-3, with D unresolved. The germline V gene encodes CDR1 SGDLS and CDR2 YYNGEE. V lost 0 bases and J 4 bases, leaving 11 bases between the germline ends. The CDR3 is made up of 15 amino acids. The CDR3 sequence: CASSVAGSEGNTIYF. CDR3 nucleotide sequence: TGTGCCAGCAGCGTAGCAGGATCCGAGGGAAACACCATATATTTT.

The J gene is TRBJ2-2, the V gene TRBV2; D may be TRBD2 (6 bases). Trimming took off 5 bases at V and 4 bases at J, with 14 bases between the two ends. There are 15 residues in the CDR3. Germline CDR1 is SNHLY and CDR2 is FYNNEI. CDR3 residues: CASSYSGLTTGELFF. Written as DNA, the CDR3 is TGTGCCAGCAGTTACTCGGGACTTACCACCGGGGAGCTGTTTTTT.

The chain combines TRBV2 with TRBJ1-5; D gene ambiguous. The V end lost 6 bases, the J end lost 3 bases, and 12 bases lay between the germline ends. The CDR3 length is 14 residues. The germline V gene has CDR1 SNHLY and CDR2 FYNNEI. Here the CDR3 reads CASRTDGNNQPQHF. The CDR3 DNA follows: TGTGCCAGCAGAACCGACGGTAACAATCAGCCCCAGCATTTT.

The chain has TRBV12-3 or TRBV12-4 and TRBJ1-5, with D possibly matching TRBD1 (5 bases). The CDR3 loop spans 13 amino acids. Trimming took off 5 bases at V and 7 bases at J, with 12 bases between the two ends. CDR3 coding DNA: TGTGCCAGCAGTCCCTGGGAGGGGCAGCCCCAGCATTTT. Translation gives CASSPWEGQPQHF.

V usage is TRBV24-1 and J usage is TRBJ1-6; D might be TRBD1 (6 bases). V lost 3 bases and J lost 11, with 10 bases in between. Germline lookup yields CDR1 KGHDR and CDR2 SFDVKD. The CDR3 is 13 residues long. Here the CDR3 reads CATSDVAGAPLHF. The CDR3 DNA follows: TGTGCCACCAGTGATGTGGCAGGGGCACCCCTCCACTTT.

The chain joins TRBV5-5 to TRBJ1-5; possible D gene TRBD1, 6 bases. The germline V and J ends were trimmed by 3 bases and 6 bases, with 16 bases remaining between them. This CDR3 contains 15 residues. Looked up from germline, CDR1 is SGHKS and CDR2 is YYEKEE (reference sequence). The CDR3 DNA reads TGTGCCAGCAGCTCCGGACAGAGTGGTACTCAGCCCCAGCATTTT. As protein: CASSSGQSGTQPQHF.

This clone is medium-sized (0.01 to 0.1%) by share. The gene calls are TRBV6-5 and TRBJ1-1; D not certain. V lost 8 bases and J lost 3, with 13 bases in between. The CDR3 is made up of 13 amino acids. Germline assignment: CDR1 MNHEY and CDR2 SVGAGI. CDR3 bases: TGTGCCAGCTCCCTTAATGGGCACACTGAAGCTTTCTTT. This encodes CASSLNGHTEAFF.